The sequence of this TCR beta chain was determined in a study of blood T cell repertoires in COVID-19. For the study at large: Both acute and convalescent COVID-19 samples were obtained from the United States, Italy and Spain. PBMCs, B-cell-depleted T cells, or T cells were the source of the cDNA or gDNA that made up the material.

Original methodology: Estimated nucleated cell counts came from reference gene primer amplification. The data were produced by immunoSEQ multiplex PCR, yet TCRdb's version contains in-frame clones alone and is incomplete. V and J calls plus clone size are reproduced from that table; the DNA served to infer D and trimming. The data contain 84,000 or so clones, 83% of them singletons. The sample taken for sequencing was peripheral blood. This clonotype was sampled from an elderly woman with acute or convalescent COVID-19.

CDR3 loop: CATSDWTGVEFF. CDR3 DNA sequence: TGTGCCACCAGTGATTGGACAGGGGTGGAGTTCTTC. This chain connects TRBV24-1 to TRBJ2-1, with 9 bases fitting TRBD1. Germline lookup yields CDR1 KGHDR and CDR2 SFDVKD. The CDR3 totals 12 residues. V lost 2 bases and J lost 14; bases outside the gene matches: 3.